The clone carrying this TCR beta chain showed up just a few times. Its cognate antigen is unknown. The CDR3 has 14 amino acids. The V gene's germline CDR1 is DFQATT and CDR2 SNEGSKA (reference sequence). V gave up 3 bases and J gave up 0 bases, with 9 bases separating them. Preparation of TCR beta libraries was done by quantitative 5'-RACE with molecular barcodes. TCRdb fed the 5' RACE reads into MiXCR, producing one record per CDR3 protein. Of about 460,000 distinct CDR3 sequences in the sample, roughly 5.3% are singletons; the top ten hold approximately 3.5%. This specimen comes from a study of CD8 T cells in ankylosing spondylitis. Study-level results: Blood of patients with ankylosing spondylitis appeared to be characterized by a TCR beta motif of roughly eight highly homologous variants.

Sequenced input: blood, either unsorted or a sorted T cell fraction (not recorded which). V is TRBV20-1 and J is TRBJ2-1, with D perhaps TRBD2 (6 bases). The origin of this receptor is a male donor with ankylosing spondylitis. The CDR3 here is CSASAGSSYNEQFF. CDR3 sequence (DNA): TGCAGTGCTAGTGCCGGGAGCTCCTACAATGAGCAGTTCTTC.